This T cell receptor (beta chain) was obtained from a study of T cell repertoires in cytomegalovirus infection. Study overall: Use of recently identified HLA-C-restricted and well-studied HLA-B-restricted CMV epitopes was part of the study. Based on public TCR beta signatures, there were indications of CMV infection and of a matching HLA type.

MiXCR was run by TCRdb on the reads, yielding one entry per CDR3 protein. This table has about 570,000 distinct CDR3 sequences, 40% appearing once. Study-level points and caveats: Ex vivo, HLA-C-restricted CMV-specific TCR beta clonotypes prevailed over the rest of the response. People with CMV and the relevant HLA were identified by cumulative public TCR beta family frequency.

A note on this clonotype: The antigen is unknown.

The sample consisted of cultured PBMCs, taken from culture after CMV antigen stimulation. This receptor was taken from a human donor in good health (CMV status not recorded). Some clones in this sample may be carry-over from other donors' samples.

CDR3 bases: TGTGCCAGCAGTTTCCGTAACACAGATACGCAGTATTTT. Encoded protein: CASSFRNTDTQYF. V gene TRBV28 combines with J gene TRBJ2-3; D gene ambiguous. The V and J ends lost 3 bases and 2 bases respectively, with 6 bases between them. The CDR3 totals 13 residues. Germline V gene sequence: CDR1 MDHEN, CDR2 SYDVKM.